The T cell receptor beta chain under discussion was sequenced for a study of type 1 regulatory T cells. TCRdb re-called the reads through MiXCR, storing one row per CDR3 protein. Among around 88,000 distinct CDR3 sequences listed, about a third were seen once. This clonotype was seen many times. The V gene's germline CDR1 is DFQATT and CDR2 SNEGSKA (reference sequence). The CDR3 has 15 amino acids. V lost 0 bases, J lost 2 bases, and 12 bases lay in between. Sequenced material: CD4+ T cells, either the whole sample or a sorted fraction (not recorded which). The sequence was obtained from a human donor in good health. This chain links TRBV20-1 with TRBJ2-3, with unresolved D. The CDR3 region has the DNA TGCAGTGCTAGAGATTACGTGCAGGCCACAGATACGCAGTATTTT. The encoded protein is CSARDYVQATDTQYF.